This note documents a single T cell receptor beta chain sequence. The data stem from a study of response to subunit inactivated influenza vaccine. TCRdb itself ran the RT-PCR reads through MiXCR, one entry per CDR3 protein. The sample yields roughly 760,000 distinct CDR3 sequences, approximately 22% seen once. The V gene lost 4 bases and the J gene lost 1 base, with 11 bases spanning the gap. The CDR3 is made up of 15 amino acids. The germline gives CDR1 SGHRS, CDR2 YFSETQ. This receptor was taken from a man aged 50 or older who received an inactivated influenza vaccine. Sequenced here: PBMCs from blood, sampled more than 4 days after vaccination. The chain couples TRBV5-1 to TRBJ2-2; tentative D call: TRBD1 (5 bases). The CDR3 here is CASSPHGQNTGELFF. The CDR3 bases are TGCGCCAGCAGCCCACATGGACAGAACACCGGGGAGCTGTTTTTT.